This T cell receptor (beta chain) was observed in a study of T cells in Graves' hyperthyroidism and ophthalmopathy. Study background: Before any treatment, at initial diagnosis, peripheral blood was collected.

Based on clinical symptoms, serum thyroxine and TRAb, thyroid ultrasound and orbital computed tomography, diagnoses were reached. Points from the study as a whole: Ophthalmopathy was told apart from stable hyperthyroidism by a 13 V-J model. Most clonotypes expanded in the thyroid (above 0.001) were also present in blood.

It was RNA transcripts that yielded the amplified TCR beta CDR3 regions. The HTBI primer set served for first-round RT-PCR of the TCR CDR3. In TCRdb, the multiplex PCR reads were re-called with MiXCR into one record per CDR3 protein. The sample comprises around 300,000 distinct CDR3 sequences, around 15% of which are singletons, and roughly 35% rests with the top ten. The germline V and J ends were trimmed by 3 bases and 4 bases, with 9 bases remaining between them. The CDR3 has 13 amino acids. The germline gives CDR1 MGHRA, CDR2 YSYEKL. Note on this clonotype: No antigen is known for it.

The gene calls are TRBV4-1 and TRBJ1-2; possible D gene TRBD1, 5 bases. The sequence came from a woman aged 40 to 50 with Graves' ophthalmopathy. The sequencing input was blood. Here the CDR3 DNA reads TGCGCCAGCAGCCAGGGGGTGTCCTATGGCTACACCTTC. Protein product: CASSQGVSYGYTF.